This T cell receptor (beta chain) emerged from a study of post-analysis software for immune sequencing data. The wider study: There were relapsing-remitting, secondary progressive and progressive-relapsing multiple sclerosis among the disease courses included.

Points from the study as a whole: Five TRBV segments appeared more often in patients than in controls, and TRBV5-6, TRBV5-1 and TRBV20-1 were among these. Strong co-clustering by F measure was seen for same-batch samples. Relative to controls, patients with multiple sclerosis showed significantly lower normalized Chao1 diversity.

The V end was cut by 3 bases, the J end by 7 bases, with 13 bases between. The CDR3 length is 14 residues. This clonotype came up many times. Its antigen is not identified. Unique molecular identifiers tagged the TCR beta cDNA libraries. Out of about 0.9 to 10 million T cells, about 460,000 cDNA molecules were generated. Using its own MiXCR run on the PCR reads, TCRdb lists one record per CDR3 protein. In the table there are about 400,000 distinct CDR3 sequences, less than 40% of which are singletons. The sequenced sample was blood. This sequence joins TRBV12-3 or TRBV12-4 and TRBJ1-5; D unclear. This TCR derives from a girl aged 10-17 years with multiple sclerosis. The CDR3: CASSLEDREQPQHF. The CDR3, as DNA: TGTGCCAGCAGTTTGGAAGATCGGGAGCAGCCCCAGCATTTT.